This T cell receptor (beta chain) is drawn from a study of T cells in localized non-small cell lung cancer. Study findings and constraints: In adjacent lung appeared a median around 55 of the top 100 tumor clones. Uninvolved adjacent lung showed the highest T cell clonality, exceeding tumor. Longer overall survival was linked to higher blood T cell density.

Neighboring lung without atypia was obtained no less than 2 cm from the tumor margin. This clone occurred a few times. Its antigen remains unidentified. Compared with germline, one end of the junction differs, possibly owing to a read error. Here immunoSEQ multiplex PCR was the method, and the copy in TCRdb shows in-frame clones only, minus some. The sample has about 2,100 clones; 25% to 40% are singletons. Germline assignment: CDR1 SGDLS and CDR2 YYNGEE. This CDR3 comprises 14 residues. Sequences were derived from normal lung tissue next to the tumor, sampled before any cancer treatment. The sequence was obtained from a male donor older than 55 with stage I squamous cell lung carcinoma. J is TRBJ1-5 and V is TRBV9; D is unclear. The CDR3 sequence: CTSSVLRGNQPQHF. The CDR3 DNA sequence: TGTACCAGCAGTGTTTTAAGAGGGAATCAGCCCCAGCATTTT.